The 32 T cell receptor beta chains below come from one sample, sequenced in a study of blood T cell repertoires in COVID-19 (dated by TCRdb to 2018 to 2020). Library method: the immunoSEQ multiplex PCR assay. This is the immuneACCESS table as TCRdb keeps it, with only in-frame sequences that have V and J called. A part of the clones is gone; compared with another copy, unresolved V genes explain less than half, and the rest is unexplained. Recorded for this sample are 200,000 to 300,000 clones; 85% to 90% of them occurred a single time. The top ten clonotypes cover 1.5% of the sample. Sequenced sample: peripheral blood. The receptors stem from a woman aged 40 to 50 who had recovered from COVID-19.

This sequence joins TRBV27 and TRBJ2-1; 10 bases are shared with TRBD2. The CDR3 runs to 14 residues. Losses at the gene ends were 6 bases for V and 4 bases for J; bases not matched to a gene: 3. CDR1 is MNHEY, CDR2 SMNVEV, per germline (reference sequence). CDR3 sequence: CASSGLAAYNEQFF. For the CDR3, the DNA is TGTGCCAGCAGCGGACTAGCGGCATACAATGAGCAGTTCTTC.

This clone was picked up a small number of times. The CDR3 DNA sequence: TGTGCCAGCAGCTCCCGGGGGACAGGGGATGGCTACACCTTC. This sequence encodes CASSSRGTGDGYTF. This chain connects TRBV2 to TRBJ1-2, with TRBD1 identical over 10 bases. Losses at the gene ends were 6 bases for V and 6 bases for J; bases not matched to a gene: 7. Germline CDR1 SNHLY, CDR2 FYNNEI. The CDR3 extends over 14 amino acids.

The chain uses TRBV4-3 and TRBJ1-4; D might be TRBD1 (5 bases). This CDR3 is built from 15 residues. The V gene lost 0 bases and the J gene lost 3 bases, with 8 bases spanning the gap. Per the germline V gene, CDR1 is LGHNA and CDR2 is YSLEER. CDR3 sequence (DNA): TGCGCCAGCAGCCAAGAGGACATATCTAATGAAAAACTGTTTTTT. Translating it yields CASSQEDISNEKLFF.

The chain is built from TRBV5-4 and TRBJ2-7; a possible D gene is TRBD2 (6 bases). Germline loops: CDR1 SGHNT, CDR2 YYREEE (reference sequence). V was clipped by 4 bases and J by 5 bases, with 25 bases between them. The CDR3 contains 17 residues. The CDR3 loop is CASSVRDSHRSYDEQYF. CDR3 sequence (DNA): TGTGCCAGCAGCGTCCGGGACTCCCATCGGTCCTACGACGAGCAGTACTTC.

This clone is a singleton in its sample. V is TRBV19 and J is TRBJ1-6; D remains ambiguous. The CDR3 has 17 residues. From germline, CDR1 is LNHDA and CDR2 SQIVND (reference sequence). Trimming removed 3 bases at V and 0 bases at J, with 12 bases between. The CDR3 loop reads CASSILAGSSYNSPLHF. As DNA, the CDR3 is TGTGCCAGTAGTATTTTGGCAGGAAGCTCCTATAATTCACCCCTCCACTTT.

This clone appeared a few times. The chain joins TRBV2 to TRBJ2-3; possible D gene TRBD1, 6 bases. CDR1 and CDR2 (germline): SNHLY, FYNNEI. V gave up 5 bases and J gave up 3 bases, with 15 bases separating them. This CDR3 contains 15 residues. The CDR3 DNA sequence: TGTGCCAGCAGTCCGACAGGACGTAATACAGATACGCAGTATTTT. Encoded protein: CASSPTGRNTDTQYF.

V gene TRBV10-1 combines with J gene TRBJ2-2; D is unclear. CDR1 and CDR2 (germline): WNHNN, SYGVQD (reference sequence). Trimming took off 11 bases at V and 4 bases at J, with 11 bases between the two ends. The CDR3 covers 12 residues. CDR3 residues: CAASPGTGELFF. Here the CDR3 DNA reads TGCGCCGCCTCCCCGGGCACCGGGGAGCTGTTTTTT.

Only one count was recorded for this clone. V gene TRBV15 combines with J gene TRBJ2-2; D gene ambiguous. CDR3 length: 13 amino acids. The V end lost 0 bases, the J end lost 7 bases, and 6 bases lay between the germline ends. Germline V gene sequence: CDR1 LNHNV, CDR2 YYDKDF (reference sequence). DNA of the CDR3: TGTGCCACCAGCAGAGATCGGGTCGGGGAGCTGTTTTTT. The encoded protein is CATSRDRVGELFF.

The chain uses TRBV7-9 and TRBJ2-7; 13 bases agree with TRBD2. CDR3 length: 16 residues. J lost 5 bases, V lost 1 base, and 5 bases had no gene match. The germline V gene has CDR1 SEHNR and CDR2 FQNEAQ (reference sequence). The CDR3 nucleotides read TGTGCCAGCAGCTTAGGACTAGCGGGGGGCCCCGACGAGCAGTACTTC. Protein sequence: CASSLGLAGGPDEQYF.

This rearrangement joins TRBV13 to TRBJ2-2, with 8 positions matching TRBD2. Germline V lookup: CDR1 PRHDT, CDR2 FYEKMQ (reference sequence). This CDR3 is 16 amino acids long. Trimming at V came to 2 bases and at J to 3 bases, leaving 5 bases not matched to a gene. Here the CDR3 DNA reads TGTGCCAGCAGCTTAATCGGGAGGGTGGACACCGGGGAGCTGTTTTTT. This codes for CASSLIGRVDTGELFF. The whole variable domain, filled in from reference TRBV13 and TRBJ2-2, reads AAGVIQSPRHLIKEKRETATLKCYPIPRHDTVYWYQQGPGQDPQFLISFYEKMQSDKGSIPDRFSAQQFSDYHSELNMSSLELGDSALYFCASSLIGRVDTGELFFGEGSRLTVL.

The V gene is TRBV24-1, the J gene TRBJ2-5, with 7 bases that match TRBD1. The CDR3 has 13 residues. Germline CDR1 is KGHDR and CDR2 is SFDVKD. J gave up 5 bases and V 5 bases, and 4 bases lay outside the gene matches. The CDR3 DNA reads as TGTGCCACCAGTGGAGGGGGCCGGGAGACCCAGTACTTC. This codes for CATSGGGRETQYF.

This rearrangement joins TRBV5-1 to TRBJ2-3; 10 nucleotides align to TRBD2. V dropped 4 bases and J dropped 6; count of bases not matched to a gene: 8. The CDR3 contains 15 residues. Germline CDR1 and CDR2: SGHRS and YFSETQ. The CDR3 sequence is CASSRGTSAPDTQYF. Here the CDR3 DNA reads TGCGCCAGCAGCCGCGGGACTAGCGCCCCCGATACGCAGTATTTT.

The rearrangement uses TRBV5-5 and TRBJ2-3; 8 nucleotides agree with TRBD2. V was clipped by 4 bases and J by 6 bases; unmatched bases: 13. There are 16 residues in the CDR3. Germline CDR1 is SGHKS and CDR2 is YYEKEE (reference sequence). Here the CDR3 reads CASSPGVAGTGDTQYF. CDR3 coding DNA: TGTGCCAGCAGCCCAGGGGTAGCGGGGACTGGGGATACGCAGTATTTT.

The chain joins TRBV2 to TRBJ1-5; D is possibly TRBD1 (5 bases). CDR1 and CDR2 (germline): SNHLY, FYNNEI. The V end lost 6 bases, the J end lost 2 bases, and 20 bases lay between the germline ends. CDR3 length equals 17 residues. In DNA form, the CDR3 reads TGTGCCAGCAGCATTAGGGTGCGGGGGTCGGGCAATCAGCCCCAGCATTTT. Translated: CASSIRVRGSGNQPQHF.

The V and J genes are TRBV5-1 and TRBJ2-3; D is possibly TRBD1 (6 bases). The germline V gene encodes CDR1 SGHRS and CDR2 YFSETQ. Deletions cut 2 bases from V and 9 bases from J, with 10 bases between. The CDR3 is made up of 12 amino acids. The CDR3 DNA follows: TGCGCCAGCAGCTTTGGGGGCGGCACGCAGTATTTT. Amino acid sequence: CASSFGGGTQYF. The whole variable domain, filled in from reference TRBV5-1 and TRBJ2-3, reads KAGVTQTPRYLIKTRGQQVTLSCSPISGHRSVSWYQQTPGQGLQFLFEYFSETQRNKGNFPGRFSGRQFSNSRSEMNVSTLELGDSALYLCASSFGGGTQYFGPGTRLTVL.

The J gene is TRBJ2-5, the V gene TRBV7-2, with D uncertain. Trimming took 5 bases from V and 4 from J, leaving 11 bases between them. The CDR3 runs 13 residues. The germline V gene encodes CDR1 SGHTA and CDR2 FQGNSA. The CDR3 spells CASSPSPGETQYF. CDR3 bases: TGTGCCAGCAGCCCGTCTCCCGGAGAGACCCAGTACTTC. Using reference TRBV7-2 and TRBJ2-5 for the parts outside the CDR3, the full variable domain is GAGVSQSPSNKVTEKGKDVELRCDPISGHTALYWYRQSLGQGLEFLIYFQGNSAPDKSGLPSDRFSAERTGGSVSTLTIQRTQQEDSAVYLCASSPSPGETQYFGPGTRLLVL.

The CDR3 DNA reads TGCGCCAGCAGCCCTGGGGACAGACATACTGAAGCTTTCTTT. It yields the protein CASSPGDRHTEAFF. The chain combines TRBV5-1 with TRBJ1-1; TRBD1 matches 7 bases. The germline V gene encodes CDR1 SGHRS and CDR2 YFSETQ. V dropped 4 bases and J dropped 5; count of bases not matched to a gene: 8. The CDR3 runs 14 residues. The variable domain in full, with the rest retrieved from reference TRBV5-1 and TRBJ1-1, is KAGVTQTPRYLIKTRGQQVTLSCSPISGHRSVSWYQQTPGQGLQFLFEYFSETQRNKGNFPGRFSGRQFSNSRSEMNVSTLELGDSALYLCASSPGDRHTEAFFGQGTRLTVV.

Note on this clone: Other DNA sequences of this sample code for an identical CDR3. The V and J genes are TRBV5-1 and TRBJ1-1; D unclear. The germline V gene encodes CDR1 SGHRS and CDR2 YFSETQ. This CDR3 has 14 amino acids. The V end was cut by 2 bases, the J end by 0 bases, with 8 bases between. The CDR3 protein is CASSLEGVNTEAFF. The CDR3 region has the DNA TGCGCCAGCAGCTTAGAAGGAGTGAACACTGAAGCTTTCTTT.

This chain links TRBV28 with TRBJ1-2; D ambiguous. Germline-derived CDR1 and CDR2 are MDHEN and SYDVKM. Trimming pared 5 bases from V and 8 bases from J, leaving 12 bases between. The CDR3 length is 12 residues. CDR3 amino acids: CASSPPGGGYTF. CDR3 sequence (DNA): TGTGCCAGCAGTCCCCCGGGAGGCGGCTACACCTTC.

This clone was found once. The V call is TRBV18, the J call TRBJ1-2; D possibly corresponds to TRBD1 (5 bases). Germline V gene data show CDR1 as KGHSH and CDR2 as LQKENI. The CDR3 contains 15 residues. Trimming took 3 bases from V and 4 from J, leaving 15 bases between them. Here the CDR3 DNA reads TGTGCCAGCTCACCCGGGGGGAACCTATTCTATGGCTACACCTTC. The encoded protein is CASSPGGNLFYGYTF.

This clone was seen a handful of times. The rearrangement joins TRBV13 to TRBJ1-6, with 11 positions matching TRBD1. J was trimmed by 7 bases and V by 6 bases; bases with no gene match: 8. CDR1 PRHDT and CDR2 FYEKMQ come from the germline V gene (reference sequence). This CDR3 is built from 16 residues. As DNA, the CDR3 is TGTGCCAGCAGATACGGGACAGGGGGTTGGAATTCACCCCTCCACTTT. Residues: CASRYGTGGWNSPLHF.

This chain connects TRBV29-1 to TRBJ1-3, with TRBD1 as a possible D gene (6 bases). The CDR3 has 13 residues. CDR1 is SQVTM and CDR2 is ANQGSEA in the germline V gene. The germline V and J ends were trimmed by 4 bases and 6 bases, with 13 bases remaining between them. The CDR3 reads CSVVGPGANTIYF. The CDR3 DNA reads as TGCAGCGTTGTCGGTCCAGGGGCAAACACCATATATTTT.

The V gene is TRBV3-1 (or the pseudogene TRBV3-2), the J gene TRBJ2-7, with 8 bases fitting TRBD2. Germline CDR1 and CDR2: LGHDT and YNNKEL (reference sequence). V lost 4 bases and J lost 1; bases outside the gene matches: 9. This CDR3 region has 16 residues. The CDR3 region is CASSRGGAGASYEQYF. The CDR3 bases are TGTGCCAGCAGCCGTGGGGGAGCGGGGGCTTCCTACGAGCAGTACTTC.

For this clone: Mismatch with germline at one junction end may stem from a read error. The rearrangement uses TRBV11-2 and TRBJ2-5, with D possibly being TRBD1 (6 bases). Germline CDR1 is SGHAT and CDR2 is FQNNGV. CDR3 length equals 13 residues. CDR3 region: CASSLGQQETQYF. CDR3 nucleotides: TGTGCCAGCAGTTTAGGACAGCAAGAGACCCAGTACTTC.

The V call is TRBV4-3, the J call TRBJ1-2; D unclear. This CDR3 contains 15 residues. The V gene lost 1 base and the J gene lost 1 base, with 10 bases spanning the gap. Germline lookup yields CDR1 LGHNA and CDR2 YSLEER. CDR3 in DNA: TGCGCCAGCAGCCAAGTACCCCGAGGTAACTATGGCTACACCTTC. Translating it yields CASSQVPRGNYGYTF.

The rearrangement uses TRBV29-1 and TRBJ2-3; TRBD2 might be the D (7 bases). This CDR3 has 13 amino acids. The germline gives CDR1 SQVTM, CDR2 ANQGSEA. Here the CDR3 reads CGGGQGFTDTQYF. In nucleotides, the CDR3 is TGCGGGGGGGGGCAGGGCTTCACAGATACGCAGTATTTT.

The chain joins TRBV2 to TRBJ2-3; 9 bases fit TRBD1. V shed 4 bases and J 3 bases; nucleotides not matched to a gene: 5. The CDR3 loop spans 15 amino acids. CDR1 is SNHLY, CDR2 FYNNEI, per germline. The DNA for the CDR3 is TGTGCCAGCAGTGGGGGGGGACAGGGTACAGATACGCAGTATTTT. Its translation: CASSGGGQGTDTQYF.

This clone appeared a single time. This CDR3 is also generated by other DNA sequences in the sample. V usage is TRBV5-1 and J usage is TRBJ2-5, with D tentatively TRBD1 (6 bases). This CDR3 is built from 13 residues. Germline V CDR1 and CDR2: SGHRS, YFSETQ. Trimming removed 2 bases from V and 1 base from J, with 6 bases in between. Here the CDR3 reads CASSLQGQETQYF. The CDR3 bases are TGCGCCAGCAGCTTACAGGGCCAAGAGACCCAGTACTTC.

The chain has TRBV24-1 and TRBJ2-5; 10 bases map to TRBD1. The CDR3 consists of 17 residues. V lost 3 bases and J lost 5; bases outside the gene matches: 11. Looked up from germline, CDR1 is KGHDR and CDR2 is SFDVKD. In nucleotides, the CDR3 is TGTGCCACCAGTGATCCGACAGGGGGCGGTTTTGGGGAGACCCAGTACTTC. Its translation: CATSDPTGGGFGETQYF.

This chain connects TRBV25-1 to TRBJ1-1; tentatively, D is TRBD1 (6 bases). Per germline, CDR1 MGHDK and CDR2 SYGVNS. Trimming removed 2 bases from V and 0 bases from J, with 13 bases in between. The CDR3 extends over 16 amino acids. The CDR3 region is CASSEGPGQMNTEAFF. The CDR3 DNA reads TGTGCCAGCAGTGAAGGCCCAGGACAGATGAACACTGAAGCTTTCTTT.

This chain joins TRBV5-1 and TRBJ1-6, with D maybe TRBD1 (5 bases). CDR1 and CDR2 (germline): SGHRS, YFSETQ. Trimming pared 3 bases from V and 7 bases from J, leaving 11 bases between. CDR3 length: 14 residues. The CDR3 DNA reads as TGCGCCAGCAGCTCGGGGGTGTGGAATTCACCCCTCCACTTT. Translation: CASSSGVWNSPLHF.

In DNA, the CDR3 is TGTGCCAGCAGCCTTCGTGGAGGACAGGGGGCCTCTGGCTACACCTTC. Protein product: CASSLRGGQGASGYTF. The J gene is TRBJ1-2, the V gene TRBV7-2; the match to TRBD1 covers 11 bases. The V gene end was trimmed by 5 bases and the J gene end by 7 bases; junction bases not matched to a gene: 12. This CDR3 is 16 amino acids long. Germline CDR1 SGHTA, CDR2 FQGNSA.